This is a list of T cell receptor beta chains from one sample in a study of cytomegalovirus exposure and HLA in healthy donors. Produced via immunoSEQ multiplex PCR; TCRdb's table is partial and in-frame only. Here the sample spans about 130,000 clones, roughly 77% being singletons. Sequencing was performed on PBMCs. The receptors were gathered from a woman in her 30s in good health and CMV-seronegative. The CDR3 runs from the conserved cysteine through the conserved F or W. The D gene is left open where the match is weak.

v_call	d_call	cdr3_aa
TRBV7-3	-	CASSTADGNTQYF
TRBV30	-	CAWGTSSSYNEQFF
TRBV11-3	-	CASSSPPTVRAEQYF
TRBV7-2	-	CASSLDAQGAEGYTF
TRBV4-1	-	CASQAIIRGSTDTQYF
TRBV4-2	TRBD2	CASSQTTSGVQETQYF
TRBV29-1	TRBD1	CSVDGPRTGGGYGYTF
TRBV4-2	TRBD2	CASSQLAGEHTGELFF
TRBV7-9	-	CASSLALPGTGNTIYF
TRBV30	-	CAWNYGGTGELFF
TRBV30	TRBD1	CACYRDRGDVEQFF
TRBV5-8	TRBD1	CASSRDRGVQPQHF
TRBV6-1	-	CASRMIRTGELFF
TRBV6-6	-	CASTEGQFSNQPQHF
TRBV27	TRBD2	CASSSQGTSGSHEQFF
TRBV19	TRBD1	CASIPGQGYYGYTF
TRBV10-3	TRBD2	CAISSGSEDNEQFF
TRBV6-1	-	CASKLETGGSYEQYF
TRBV11-3	TRBD1	CASSDRVQETQYF
TRBV15	-	CATSRDLLETQYF
TRBV5-6	TRBD2	CASSLGLAGVEQYF
TRBV30	TRBD1	CAWSRDRGLGGYTF
TRBV5-6	-	CASSSDISEGYGYTF
TRBV19	-	CASSIGQAYEQYF
TRBV11-2	TRBD2	CASSLLAGETGTDTQYF
TRBV7-2	-	CASSSTTVNQPQHF
TRBV4-2	-	CASSQRSRGSALFF
TRBV11-2	TRBD1	CASTLTGANEKLFF
TRBV5-1	TRBD1	CASSPRRDRVHNEQFF
TRBV7-6	TRBD1	CASSTLTGRTNTEAFF
TRBV7-9	-	CASSLPRGTEAFF
TRBV4-2	-	CASSQVTQGGNYGYTF
TRBV30	-	CAWSVKRGSNQPQHF
TRBV29-1	TRBD2	CSVAPRLAGGPSETQYF
TRBV5-6	-	CASSLARGLRTENTEAFF
TRBV7-9	TRBD1	CASSLAIQGSNTGELFF
TRBV4-2	-	CASSQEGSGSTRNTIYF
TRBV5-1	-	CASSLGWRGGTEAFF
TRBV5-1	-	CASKLEGSDEQFF
TRBV9	-	CASSPEPVINYGYTF